The following is a T cell receptor beta chain sequence with its context. This clone was counted a single time. There is no known antigen for this receptor. Per-nucleotide qualities are absent, and no much larger clonotype sits a single base away. According to the germline V gene, CDR1 reads SQVTM and CDR2 reads ANQGSEA. Taken from cysteine to phenylalanine, the CDR3 has 14 residues. Just the 42-base CDR3 DNA is kept, in frame starting at base 1. After removal of 1 base from V and 7 bases from J, the junction retains 6 bases not matched to a gene. The record originates from a study of glioma-infiltrating T cells after dendritic cell vaccination (dated by TCRdb to about 2016). Looking at the study overall: A cohort of roughly 15 glioblastoma patients from Phase I and II dendritic cell vaccination trials was included, of whom 9 were newly diagnosed and 6 had recurrent disease. Patients received autologous tumor lysate-pulsed dendritic cell vaccination between about 2003 and 2013. To make the vaccine, monocyte-derived dendritic cells were cultured for less than nine days with IL-4 and GM-CSF and then pulsed overnight with autologous tumor lysate. Three intradermal dendritic cell vaccine injections were administered to patients at biweekly intervals in the arm below the axilla. Deep sequencing of TCR beta CDR3 regions was used to quantify tumor-infiltrating lymphocyte content and compare tumor and blood repertoires in dendritic cell-vaccinated glioblastoma patients. Survival after dendritic cell vaccination was correlated with TCR sequencing metrics, such as TIL content and the overlap between tumor and blood repertoires. Overall results and qualifications from the work: Longer time to progression and overall survival after dendritic cell vaccination were predicted by higher estimated pretreatment TIL content. TCR clonality showed no direct relationship with survival, which suggests that a diverse polyclonal response may be important. The response model built on TCR overlap across three groups was characterized as speculative, with prospective validation still needed. The cohort was small and heterogeneous, and full blood and tumor sets were available for few patients, with initial-recurrent tumor pairs available for even fewer patients.

Using the immunoSEQ assay, TCRB CDR3 regions were amplified from about 1.9 micrograms of genomic DNA, or from all available DNA when less than that was on hand. Multiplex PCR used 60 forward primers for TCR V beta segments and 13 reverse primers for J beta segments. Synthetic control templates were spiked into each sample at limiting dilution to estimate reads per starting template. The Illumina HiSeq System generated sequencing reads of 87 bp. Regarding the original processing steps: To remove PCR and sequencing errors, closely related sequences were merged with a nearest neighbor algorithm. TCR overlap was defined as the percentage of unique tumor TCR beta sequences that were also present in the same patient's peripheral blood. What TCRdb holds here is the immuneACCESS table cut down to in-frame rearrangements. Part of the clones is not present; checked against another copy, under half of the missing clones reflect an unresolved V gene, and the others are unexplained. The V and J calls and clone size were taken over from that table, and D and trimming were inferred from the DNA. Counted in this sample were around 58,000 clones; approximately 78% of them appeared once. The ten top clones hold more than 8% of the sample.

Patients were selected on the basis of adequate residual fresh-frozen tumor tissue and more than two years of available survival data. Molecular status otherwise varied across the glioblastoma patients, but none of them carried an isocitrate dehydrogenase mutation. PBMC were collected before vaccination, two weeks after the third vaccination, and at tumor progression if tumor progression occurred. The Qiagen DNeasy Blood extraction Kit was used to extract genomic DNA. The sequence came from a human donor with glioblastoma. Rearrangement joined TRBV29-1 to TRBJ1-2, with 10 central nucleotides matching TRBD1. The sample was blood, taken before dendritic cell vaccination. The CDR3 amino acid sequence is: CSVEGGTGASGYTF. The bases are TGCAGCGTTGAAGGGGGGACAGGGGCTTCTGGCTACACCTTC. Reference TRBV29-1 and TRBJ1-2 genes cover what lies past the CDR3, so the full variable domain is SAVISQKPSRDICQRGTSLTIQCQVDSQVTMMFWYRQQPGQSLTLIATANQGSEATYESGFVIDKFPISRPNLTFSTLTVSNMSPEDSSIYLCSVEGGTGASGYTFGSGTRLTVV.